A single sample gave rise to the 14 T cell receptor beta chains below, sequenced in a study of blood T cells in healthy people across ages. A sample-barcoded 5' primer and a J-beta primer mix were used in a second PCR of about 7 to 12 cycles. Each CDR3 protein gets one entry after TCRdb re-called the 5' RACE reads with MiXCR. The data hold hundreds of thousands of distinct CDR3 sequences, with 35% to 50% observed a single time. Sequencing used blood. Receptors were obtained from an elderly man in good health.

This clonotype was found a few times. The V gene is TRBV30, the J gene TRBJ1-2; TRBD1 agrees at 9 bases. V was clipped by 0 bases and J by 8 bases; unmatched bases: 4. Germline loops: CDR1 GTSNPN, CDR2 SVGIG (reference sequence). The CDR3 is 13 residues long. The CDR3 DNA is TGTGCCTGGAGTGTACACAGGGGGCAAGGCTACACCTTC. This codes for CAWSVHRGQGYTF.

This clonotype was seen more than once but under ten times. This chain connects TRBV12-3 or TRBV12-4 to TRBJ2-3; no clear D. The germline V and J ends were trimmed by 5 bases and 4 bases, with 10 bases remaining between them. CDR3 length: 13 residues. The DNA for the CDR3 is TGTGCCAGCAGTCTGAGTCCGGCAGATACGCAGTATTTT. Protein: CASSLSPADTQYF.

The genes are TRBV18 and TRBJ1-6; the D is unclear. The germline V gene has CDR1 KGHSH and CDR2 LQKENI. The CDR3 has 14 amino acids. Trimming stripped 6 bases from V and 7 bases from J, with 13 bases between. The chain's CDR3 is CASSPDMGNSPLHF. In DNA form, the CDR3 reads TGTGCCAGCTCGCCCGACATGGGAAATTCACCCCTCCACTTT.

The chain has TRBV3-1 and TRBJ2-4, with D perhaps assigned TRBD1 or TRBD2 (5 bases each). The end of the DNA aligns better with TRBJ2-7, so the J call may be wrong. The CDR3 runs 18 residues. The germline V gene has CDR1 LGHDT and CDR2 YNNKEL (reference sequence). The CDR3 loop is CASSQIPRGLHLQYEQYF. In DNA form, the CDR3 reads TGTGCCAGCAGCCAGATCCCCCGGGGCTTGCACTTGCAATACGAGCAGTACTTC.

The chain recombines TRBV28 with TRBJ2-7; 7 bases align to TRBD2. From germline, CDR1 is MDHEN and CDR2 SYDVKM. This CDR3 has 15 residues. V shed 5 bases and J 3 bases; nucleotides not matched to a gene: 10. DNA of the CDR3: TGTGCCAGCAGTAGCCGGGGTCTAGCGGTCTACGAGCAGTACTTC. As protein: CASSSRGLAVYEQYF. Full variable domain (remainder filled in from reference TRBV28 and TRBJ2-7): DVKVTQSSRYLVKRTGEKVFLECVQDMDHENMFWYRQDPGLGLRLIYFSYDVKMKEKGDIPEGYSVSREKKERFSLILESASTNQTSMYLCASSSRGLAVYEQYFGPGTRLTVT.

CDR3 region: CASSQSGQAGRTDTQYF. The CDR3 DNA is TGCGCCAGCAGCCAGTCCGGACAGGCCGGGCGCACAGATACGCAGTATTTT. The chain joins TRBV4-3 to TRBJ2-3; 7 bases are a match to TRBD1. The CDR3 has 17 residues. Germline CDR1 reads LGHNA; CDR2 reads YSLEER. J lost 1 base, V lost 3 bases, and 10 bases had no gene match.

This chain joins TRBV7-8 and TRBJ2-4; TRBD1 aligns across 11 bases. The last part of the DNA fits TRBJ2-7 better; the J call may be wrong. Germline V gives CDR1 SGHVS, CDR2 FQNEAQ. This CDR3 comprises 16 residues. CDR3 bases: TGTGCCAGCAGCCCCATCGGACAGGGGGCCCTCTACGAGCAGTACTTC. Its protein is CASSPIGQGALYEQYF.

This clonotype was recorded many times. CDR3 coding DNA: TGTGCCAGCAGCCAGAGGACAGGGGGCGTGGAGACCCAGTACTTC. Residues: CASSQRTGGVETQYF. The rearrangement links TRBV3-1 to TRBJ2-5; 11 nucleotides line up with TRBD1. V lost 3 bases and J lost 5; bases outside the gene matches: 5. This CDR3 is 15 amino acids long. The germline V gene encodes CDR1 LGHDT and CDR2 YNNKEL (reference sequence).

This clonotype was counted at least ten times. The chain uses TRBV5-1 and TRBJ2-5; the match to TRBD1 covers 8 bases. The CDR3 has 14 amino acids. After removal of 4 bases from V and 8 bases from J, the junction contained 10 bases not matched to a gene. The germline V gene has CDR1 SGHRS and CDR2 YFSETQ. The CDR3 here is CASSLMTGVNTQYF. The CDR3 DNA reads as TGCGCCAGCAGCCTAATGACAGGGGTGAATACCCAGTACTTC.

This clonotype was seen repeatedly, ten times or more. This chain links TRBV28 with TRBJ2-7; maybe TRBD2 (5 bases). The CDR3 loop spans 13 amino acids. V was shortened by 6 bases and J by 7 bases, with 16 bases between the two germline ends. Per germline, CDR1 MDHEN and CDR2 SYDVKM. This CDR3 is CASRIEGVHEQYF. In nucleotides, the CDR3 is TGTGCCAGCAGAATAGAGGGAGTCCATGAGCAGTACTTC.

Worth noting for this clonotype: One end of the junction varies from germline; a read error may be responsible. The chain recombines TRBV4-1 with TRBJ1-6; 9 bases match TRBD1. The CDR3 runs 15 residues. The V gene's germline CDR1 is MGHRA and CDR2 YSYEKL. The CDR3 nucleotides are TGCGTCAGCAGCCAAGAACGGGACAGGGTTTCACCCCTCCACTTT. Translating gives CVSSQERDRVSPLHF.

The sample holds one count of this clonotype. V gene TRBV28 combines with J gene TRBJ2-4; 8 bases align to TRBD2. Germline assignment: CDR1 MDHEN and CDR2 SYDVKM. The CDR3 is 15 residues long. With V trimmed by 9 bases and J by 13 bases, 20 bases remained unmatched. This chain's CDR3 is CASRLPAGASYKQYF. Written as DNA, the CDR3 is TGTGCCAGTAGGCTACCAGCGGGGGCTTCCTACAAGCAGTACTTC.

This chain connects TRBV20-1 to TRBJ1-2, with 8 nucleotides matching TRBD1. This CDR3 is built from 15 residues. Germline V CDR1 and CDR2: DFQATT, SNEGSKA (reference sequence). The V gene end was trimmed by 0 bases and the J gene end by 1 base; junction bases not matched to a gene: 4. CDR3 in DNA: TGCAGTGCTAGAGACGGGACAGGCGGTAACTATGGCTACACCTTC. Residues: CSARDGTGGNYGYTF.

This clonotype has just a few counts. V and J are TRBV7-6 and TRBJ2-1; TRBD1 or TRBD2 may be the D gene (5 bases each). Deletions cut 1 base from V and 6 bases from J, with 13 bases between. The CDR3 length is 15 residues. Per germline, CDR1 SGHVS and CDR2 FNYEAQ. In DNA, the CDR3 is TGTGCCAGCAGCTTAGAGGCGGTCGGGACCAATGAGCAGTTCTTC. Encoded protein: CASSLEAVGTNEQFF.